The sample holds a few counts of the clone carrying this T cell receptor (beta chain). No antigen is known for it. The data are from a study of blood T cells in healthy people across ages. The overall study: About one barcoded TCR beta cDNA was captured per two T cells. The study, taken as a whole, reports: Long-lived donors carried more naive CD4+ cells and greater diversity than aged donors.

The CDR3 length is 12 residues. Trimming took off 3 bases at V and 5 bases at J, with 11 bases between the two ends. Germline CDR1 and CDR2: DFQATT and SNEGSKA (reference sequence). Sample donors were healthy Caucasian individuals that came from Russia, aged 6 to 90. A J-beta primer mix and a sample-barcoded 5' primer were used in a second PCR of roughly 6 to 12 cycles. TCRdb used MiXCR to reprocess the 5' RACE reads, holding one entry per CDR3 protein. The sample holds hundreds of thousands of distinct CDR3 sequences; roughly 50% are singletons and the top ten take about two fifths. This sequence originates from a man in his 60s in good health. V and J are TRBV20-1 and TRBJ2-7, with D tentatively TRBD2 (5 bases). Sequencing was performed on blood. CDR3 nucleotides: TGCAGTGCTAGGGCTGGGCGGGACGAGCAGTACTTC. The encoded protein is CSARAGRDEQYF.